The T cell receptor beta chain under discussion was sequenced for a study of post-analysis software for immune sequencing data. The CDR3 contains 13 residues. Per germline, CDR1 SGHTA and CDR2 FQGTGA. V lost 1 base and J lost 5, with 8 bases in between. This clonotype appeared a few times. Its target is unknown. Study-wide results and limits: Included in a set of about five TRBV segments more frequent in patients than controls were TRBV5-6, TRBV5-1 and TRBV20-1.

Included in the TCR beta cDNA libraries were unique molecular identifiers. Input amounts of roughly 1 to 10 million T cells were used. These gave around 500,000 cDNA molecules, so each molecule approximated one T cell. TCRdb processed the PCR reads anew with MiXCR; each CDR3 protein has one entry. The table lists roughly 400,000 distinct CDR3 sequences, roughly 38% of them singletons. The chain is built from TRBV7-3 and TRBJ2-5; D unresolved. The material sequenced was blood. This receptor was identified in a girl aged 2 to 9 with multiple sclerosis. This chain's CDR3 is CASSLISTETQYF. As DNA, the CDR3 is TGTGCCAGCAGCTTAATTAGTACGGAGACCCAGTACTTC.